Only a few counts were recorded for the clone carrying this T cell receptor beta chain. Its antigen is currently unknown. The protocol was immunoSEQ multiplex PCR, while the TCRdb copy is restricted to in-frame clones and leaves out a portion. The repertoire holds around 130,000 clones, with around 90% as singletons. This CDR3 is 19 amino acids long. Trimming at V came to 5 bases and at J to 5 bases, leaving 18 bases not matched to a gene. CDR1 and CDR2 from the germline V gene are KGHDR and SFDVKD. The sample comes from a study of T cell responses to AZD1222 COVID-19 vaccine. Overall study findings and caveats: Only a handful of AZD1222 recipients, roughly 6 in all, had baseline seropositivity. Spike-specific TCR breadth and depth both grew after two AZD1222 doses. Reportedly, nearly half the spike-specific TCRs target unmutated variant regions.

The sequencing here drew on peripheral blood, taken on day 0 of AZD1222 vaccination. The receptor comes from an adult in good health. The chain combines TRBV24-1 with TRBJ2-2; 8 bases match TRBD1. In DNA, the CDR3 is TGTGCCACCAGTGGCGGCAGGGGGCGGCGGTTGGAGCTGACCGGGGAGCTGTTTTTT. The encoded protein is CATSGGRGRRLELTGELFF.